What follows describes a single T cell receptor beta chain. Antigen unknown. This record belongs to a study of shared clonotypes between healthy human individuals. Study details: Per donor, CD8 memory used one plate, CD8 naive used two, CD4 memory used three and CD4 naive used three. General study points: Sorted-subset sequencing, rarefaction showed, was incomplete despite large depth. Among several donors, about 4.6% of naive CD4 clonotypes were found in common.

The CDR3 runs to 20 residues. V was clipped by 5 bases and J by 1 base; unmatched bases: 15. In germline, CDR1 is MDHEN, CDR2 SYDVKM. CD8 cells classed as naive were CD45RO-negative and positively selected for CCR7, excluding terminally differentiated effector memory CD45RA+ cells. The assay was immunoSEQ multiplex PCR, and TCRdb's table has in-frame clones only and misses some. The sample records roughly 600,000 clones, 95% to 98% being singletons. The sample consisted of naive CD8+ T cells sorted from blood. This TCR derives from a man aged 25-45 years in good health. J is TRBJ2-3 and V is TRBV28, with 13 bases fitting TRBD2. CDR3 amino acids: CASSLASVLAGGRGTDTQYF. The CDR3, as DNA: TGTGCCAGCAGTCTTGCCTCGGTACTAGCGGGAGGGAGGGGCACAGATACGCAGTATTTT.